The 24 T cell receptor beta chains in this list originate from one sample, sequenced in a study of early T cells in non-severe SARS-CoV-2 infection. TCRdb analysed the 5' RACE reads with MiXCR anew, one entry per CDR3 protein. The repertoire holds approximately 98,000 distinct CDR3 sequences, with 9.5% to 13% as singletons. What was sequenced was whole blood. These receptors originate from an adult who was a healthcare worker with PCR-confirmed SARS-CoV-2 infection or an uninfected control (not recorded which).

This chain uses TRBV6-1 with TRBJ1-5; TRBD1 matches 7 bases. The CDR3 covers 14 residues. Losses at the gene ends were 5 bases for V and 2 bases for J; bases not matched to a gene: 3. Germline CDR1 is MNHNS and CDR2 is SASEGT. CDR3 in DNA: TGTGCCAGCAGTCTCAGGGGGGGCAATCAGCCCCAGCATTTT. Translating gives CASSLRGGNQPQHF.

The J gene is TRBJ2-4, the V gene TRBV20-1; 7 bases are shared with TRBD1. This CDR3 region has 16 residues. CDR1 is DFQATT, CDR2 SNEGSKA, per germline (reference sequence). V shed 5 bases and J 0 bases; nucleotides not matched to a gene: 10. Written as DNA, the CDR3 is TGCAGTGCTCCCGGGGTGAGGGGGCTAGCCAAAAACATTCAGTACTTC. Translated: CSAPGVRGLAKNIQYF.

The gene calls are TRBV5-6 and TRBJ2-5; no clear D. The V end was cut by 1 base, the J end by 0 bases, with 7 bases between. CDR1 is SGHDT, CDR2 YYEEEE, per germline. This CDR3 is 14 amino acids long. CDR3 amino acids: CASSLWPNQETQYF. DNA of the CDR3: TGTGCCAGCAGCTTGTGGCCTAACCAAGAGACCCAGTACTTC.

This clonotype was found many times. This sequence joins TRBV6-1 and TRBJ2-7; D not resolved. Germline loops: CDR1 MNHNS, CDR2 SASEGT. Deletions cut 3 bases from V and 0 bases from J, with 9 bases between. This CDR3 comprises 14 residues. This chain's CDR3 is CASSDHYSSYEQYF. The CDR3 DNA is TGTGCCAGCAGTGATCATTATAGCTCCTACGAGCAGTACTTC.

This clonotype was seen many times. CDR3 sequence (DNA): TGCAGCGGCAACCGAGGCAGGGCCACTGAAGCTTTCTTT. Amino acids: CSGNRGRATEAFF. This chain links TRBV29-1 with TRBJ1-1, with a weak D call TRBD1 (5 bases). Germline assignment: CDR1 SQVTM and CDR2 ANQGSEA. CDR3 length: 13 amino acids. V was pared by 7 bases and J by 4 bases, with 16 bases between.

This clonotype was recorded many times. The chain couples TRBV29-1 to TRBJ2-3; 7 bases match TRBD1. J lost 4 bases, V lost 1 base, and 8 bases had no gene match. This CDR3 contains 15 residues. Germline CDR1 and CDR2: SQVTM and ANQGSEA. The CDR3 region has the DNA TGCAGCGTTGAAGGGCGACAGGGAGTAGCAGATACGCAGTATTTT. This gives the protein CSVEGRQGVADTQYF.

The table lists this clonotype with many counts. V is TRBV5-1 and J is TRBJ2-7, with TRBD1 matching over 10 bases. V shed 3 bases, J shed 6 bases, and the junction held 9 bases outside the gene matches. The CDR3 runs to 15 residues. CDR1 is SGHRS, CDR2 YFSETQ, per germline. CDR3 protein: CASSWGTGAFVEQYF. As DNA, the CDR3 is TGCGCCAGCAGCTGGGGGACAGGGGCCTTCGTCGAGCAGTACTTC.

This clonotype was picked up many times. The chain has TRBV29-1 and TRBJ2-7; 9 positions agree with TRBD1. V shed 7 bases, J shed 6 bases, and the junction held 7 bases outside the gene matches. CDR3 length: 12 amino acids. Germline CDR1 SQVTM, CDR2 ANQGSEA. The CDR3 here is CSATGQGSEQYF. In nucleotides, the CDR3 is TGCAGCGCGACGGGACAGGGCTCCGAGCAGTACTTC.

The chain joins TRBV29-1 to TRBJ2-5; D is possibly TRBD1 (6 bases). Germline CDR1 SQVTM, CDR2 ANQGSEA. V gave up 6 bases and J gave up 5 bases, with 10 bases separating them. The CDR3 runs 11 residues. The CDR3 here is CSVAGVETQYF. CDR3 coding DNA: TGCAGCGTCGCAGGGGTGGAGACCCAGTACTTC.

V is TRBV4-2 and J is TRBJ1-2; no clear D. Germline-derived CDR1 and CDR2 are LGHNA and YNFKEQ. The V end lost 0 bases, the J end lost 6 bases, and 8 bases lay between the germline ends. This CDR3 is 13 amino acids long. CDR3 in amino acids: CASSQEVSHGYTF. In nucleotides, the CDR3 is TGTGCCAGCAGCCAAGAGGTCAGCCATGGCTACACCTTC.

The chain uses TRBV29-1 and TRBJ2-7; either TRBD1 or TRBD2 may supply D (5 bases each). The V gene's germline CDR1 is SQVTM and CDR2 ANQGSEA. Trimming pared 7 bases from V and 3 bases from J, leaving 13 bases between. There are 12 residues in the CDR3. The CDR3 sequence: CSGYVGGYEQYF. The CDR3, as DNA: TGCAGCGGCTACGTTGGGGGCTACGAGCAGTACTTC.

This clonotype was seen repeatedly, ten times or more. V usage is TRBV12-3 or TRBV12-4 and J usage is TRBJ2-7; D not resolved. The length of the CDR3 is 11 residues. V was cut by 5 bases and J by 2 bases, with 4 bases left in between. The CDR3 bases are TGTGCCAGCAGTCCCGCCTACGAGCAGTACTTC. It yields the protein CASSPAYEQYF.

Ten or more counts support this clonotype. The chain uses TRBV9 and TRBJ2-1; D is possibly TRBD2 (6 bases). Germline values: CDR1 SGDLS, CDR2 YYNGEE. V was cut by 4 bases and J by 4 bases, with 9 bases left in between. The CDR3 sequence is 13 residues long. CDR3 DNA sequence: TGTGCCAGCAGCCAAGGGACTTACAATGAGCAGTTCTTC. Its translation: CASSQGTYNEQFF.

This clonotype was counted many times. The V and J genes are TRBV4-2 and TRBJ2-2; TRBD2 agrees at 7 bases. Germline CDR1 and CDR2: LGHNA and YNFKEQ. The CDR3 extends over 16 amino acids. The V segment lost 1 base and the J segment 7 bases; nucleotides outside the gene matches: 9. The CDR3 DNA reads as TGTGCCAGCAGCCAAGTCGCGGGAGACCGATACGGGGAGCTGTTTTTT. Its protein product is CASSQVAGDRYGELFF.

The chain couples TRBV11-3 to TRBJ1-3; D might be TRBD1 (5 bases). Germline CDR1 and CDR2: SGHNT and YENEEA. V lost 3 bases and J 4 bases, leaving 13 bases between the germline ends. CDR3 length equals 15 residues. CDR3 in amino acids: CASSFSTATGNTIYF. Written as DNA, the CDR3 is TGTGCCAGCAGCTTCTCGACAGCGACAGGAAACACCATATATTTT.

This clonotype was seen many times. CDR3 bases: TGTGCCAGCAGCCAAGCCAGCGGGGGCCCCTCCTACAATGAGCAGTTCTTC. This sequence encodes CASSQASGGPSYNEQFF. The chain couples TRBV3-1 to TRBJ2-1; TRBD2 matches at 8 bases. Germline loops: CDR1 LGHDT, CDR2 YNNKEL (reference sequence). The CDR3 has 17 amino acids. V shed 1 base, J shed 0 bases, and the junction held 5 bases outside the gene matches.

This clonotype was counted many times. The chain carries TRBV7-3 and TRBJ2-1; TRBD2 matches at 10 bases. V shed 2 bases, J shed 7 bases, and the junction held 8 bases outside the gene matches. CDR1 and CDR2 from the germline V gene are SGHTA and FQGTGA. The CDR3 runs 16 residues. CDR3 DNA sequence: TGTGCCAGCAGCTTAGACCGAGCGGGGGGGCGGAATGAGCAGTTCTTC. Translation: CASSLDRAGGRNEQFF.

This clonotype has just a few counts. The rearrangement links TRBV27 to TRBJ1-1; the match to TRBD1 covers 8 bases. This CDR3 region has 15 residues. J lost 4 bases, V lost 6 bases, and 10 bases had no gene match. The germline V gene has CDR1 MNHEY and CDR2 SMNVEV (reference sequence). The CDR3 protein is CASSPRQGFGTEAFF. CDR3 in DNA: TGTGCCAGCAGCCCTAGACAGGGGTTCGGCACTGAAGCTTTCTTT.

This clonotype has more than one count but fewer than ten. CDR3 protein: CASSLSIGEGTDTQYF. Written as DNA, the CDR3 is TGTGCCAGCAGCTTATCGATCGGGGAAGGTACAGATACGCAGTATTTT. The chain has TRBV11-3 and TRBJ2-3; D perhaps matches TRBD2 (5 bases). Trimming removed 2 bases from V and 3 bases from J, with 15 bases in between. Per germline, CDR1 SGHNT and CDR2 YENEEA. The CDR3 is made up of 16 amino acids.

The J gene is TRBJ1-2, the V gene TRBV12-5; no definite D call. Germline lookup yields CDR1 LGHNT and CDR2 FRNRAP. There are 16 residues in the CDR3. V lost 1 base to trimming and J lost 0 bases, with 12 bases between them. This CDR3 is CASGLGPRWANYGYTF. As DNA, the CDR3 is TGTGCTAGTGGTTTGGGCCCTCGGTGGGCTAACTATGGCTACACCTTC.

This clonotype occurred many times. The rearrangement links TRBV28 to TRBJ1-6; no reliable D call. Per the germline V gene, CDR1 is MDHEN and CDR2 is SYDVKM. The CDR3 runs 12 residues. The V end lost 1 base, the J end lost 10 bases, and 5 bases lay between the germline ends. The CDR3: CASSLSRSPLHF. As DNA, the CDR3 is TGTGCCAGCAGTTTATCCCGATCACCCCTCCACTTT.

This clonotype has a handful of counts. The chain carries TRBV20-1 and TRBJ1-1; 7 bases agree with TRBD1. CDR1 is DFQATT and CDR2 is SNEGSKA in the germline V gene (reference sequence). The CDR3 length is 14 residues. Trimming removed 1 base from V and 0 bases from J; junction bases left unmatched: 2. The CDR3 DNA reads as TGCAGTGCTAGAGTAGGGACAGTGAACACTGAAGCTTTCTTT. Its translation is CSARVGTVNTEAFF.

This clonotype has more than one count but fewer than ten. The rearrangement links TRBV20-1 to TRBJ2-3; 12 bases agree with TRBD2. This CDR3 has 14 residues. The V gene's germline CDR1 is DFQATT and CDR2 SNEGSKA (reference sequence). J lost 4 bases, V lost 6 bases, and 5 bases had no gene match. The CDR3: CSAETSGSSDTQYF. As DNA, the CDR3 is TGCAGTGCGGAGACTAGCGGGAGCTCAGATACGCAGTATTTT.

This clonotype has ten or more counts. The chain has TRBV5-5 and TRBJ2-5, with 7 bases that match TRBD2. This CDR3 spans 16 amino acids. The J segment lost 4 bases and the V segment lost 0 bases, leaving 9 bases of the junction unmatched. CDR1 is SGHKS, CDR2 YYEKEE, per germline (reference sequence). Here the CDR3 reads CASSLARAPGGETQYF. Here the CDR3 DNA reads TGTGCCAGCAGCTTGGCCCGGGCCCCGGGGGGAGAGACCCAGTACTTC.